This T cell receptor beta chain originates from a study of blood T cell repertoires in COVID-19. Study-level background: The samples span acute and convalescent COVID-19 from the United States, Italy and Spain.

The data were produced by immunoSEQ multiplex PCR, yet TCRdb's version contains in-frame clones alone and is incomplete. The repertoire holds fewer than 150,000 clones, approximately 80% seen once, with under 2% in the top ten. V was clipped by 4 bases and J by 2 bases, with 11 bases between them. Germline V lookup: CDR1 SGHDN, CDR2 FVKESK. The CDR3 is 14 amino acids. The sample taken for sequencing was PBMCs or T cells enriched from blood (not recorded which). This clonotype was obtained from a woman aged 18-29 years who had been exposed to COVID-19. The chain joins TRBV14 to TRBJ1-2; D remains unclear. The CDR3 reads CASSPPRSNYGYTF. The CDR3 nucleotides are TGTGCCAGCAGCCCGCCCAGGTCCAACTATGGCTACACCTTC.